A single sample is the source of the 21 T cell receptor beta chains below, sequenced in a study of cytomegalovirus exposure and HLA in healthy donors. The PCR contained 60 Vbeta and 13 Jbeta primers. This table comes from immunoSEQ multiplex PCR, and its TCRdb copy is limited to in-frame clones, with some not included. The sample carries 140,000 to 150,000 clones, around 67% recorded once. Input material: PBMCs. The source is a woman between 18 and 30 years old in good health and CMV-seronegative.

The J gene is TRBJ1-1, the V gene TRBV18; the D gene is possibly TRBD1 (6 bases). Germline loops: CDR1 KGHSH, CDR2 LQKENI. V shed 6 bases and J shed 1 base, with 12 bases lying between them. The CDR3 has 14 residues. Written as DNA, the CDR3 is TGTGCCAGCTCTCAAATACAGGGGAACACTGAAGCTTTCTTT. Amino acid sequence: CASSQIQGNTEAFF.

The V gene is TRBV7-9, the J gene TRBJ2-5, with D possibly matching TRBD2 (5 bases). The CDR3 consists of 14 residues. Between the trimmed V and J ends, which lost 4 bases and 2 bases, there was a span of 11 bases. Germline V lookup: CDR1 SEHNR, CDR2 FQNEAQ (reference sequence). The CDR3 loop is CASSSPGFQETQYF. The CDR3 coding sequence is TGTGCCAGCAGCTCCCCGGGATTTCAAGAGACCCAGTACTTC.

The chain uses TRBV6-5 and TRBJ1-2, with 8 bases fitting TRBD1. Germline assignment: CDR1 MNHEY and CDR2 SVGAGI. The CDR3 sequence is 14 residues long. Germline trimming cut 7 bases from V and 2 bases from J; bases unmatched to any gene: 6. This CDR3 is CASTAGGLNYGYTF. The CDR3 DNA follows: TGTGCCAGCACCGCAGGGGGCCTGAACTATGGCTACACCTTC.

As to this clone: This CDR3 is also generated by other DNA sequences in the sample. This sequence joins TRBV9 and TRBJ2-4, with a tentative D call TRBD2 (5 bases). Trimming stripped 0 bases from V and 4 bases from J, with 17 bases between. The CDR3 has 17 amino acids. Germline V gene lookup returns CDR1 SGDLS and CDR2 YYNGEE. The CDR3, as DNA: TGTGCCAGCAGCGTAGGACCCGAGGGCCCTCCTAAAAACATTCAGTACTTC. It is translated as CASSVGPEGPPKNIQYF.

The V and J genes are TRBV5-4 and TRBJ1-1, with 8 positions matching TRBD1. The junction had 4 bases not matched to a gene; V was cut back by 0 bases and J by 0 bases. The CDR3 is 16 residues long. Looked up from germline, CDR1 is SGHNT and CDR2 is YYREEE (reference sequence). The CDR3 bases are TGTGCCAGCAGCTTGGGACAGGGGTTTTTGAACACTGAAGCTTTCTTT. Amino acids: CASSLGQGFLNTEAFF.

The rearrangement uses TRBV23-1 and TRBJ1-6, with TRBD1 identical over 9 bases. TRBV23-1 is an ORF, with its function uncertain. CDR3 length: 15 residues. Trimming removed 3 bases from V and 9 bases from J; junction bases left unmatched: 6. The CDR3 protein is CASSQLTGGASPLHF. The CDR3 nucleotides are TGCGCCAGCAGTCAGTTAACAGGGGGCGCTTCACCCCTCCACTTT.

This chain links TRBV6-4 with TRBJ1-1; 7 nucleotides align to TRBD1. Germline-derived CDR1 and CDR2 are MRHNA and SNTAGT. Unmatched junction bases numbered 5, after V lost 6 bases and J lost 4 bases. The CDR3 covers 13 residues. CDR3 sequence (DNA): TGTGCCAGCAGCCCCTACAGGGGCACTGAAGCTTTCTTT. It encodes CASSPYRGTEAFF.

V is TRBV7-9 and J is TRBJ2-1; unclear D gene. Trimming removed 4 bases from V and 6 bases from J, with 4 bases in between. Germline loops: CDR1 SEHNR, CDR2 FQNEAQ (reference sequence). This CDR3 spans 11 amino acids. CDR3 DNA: TGTGCCAGCAGCTACACCAATGAGCAGTTCTTC. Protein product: CASSYTNEQFF.

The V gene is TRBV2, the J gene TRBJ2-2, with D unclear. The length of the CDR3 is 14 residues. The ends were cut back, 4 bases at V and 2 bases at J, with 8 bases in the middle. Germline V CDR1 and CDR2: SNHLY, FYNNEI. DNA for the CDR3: TGTGCCAGCAGTGGGTTAGTAAACACCGGGGAGCTGTTTTTT. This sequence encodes CASSGLVNTGELFF.

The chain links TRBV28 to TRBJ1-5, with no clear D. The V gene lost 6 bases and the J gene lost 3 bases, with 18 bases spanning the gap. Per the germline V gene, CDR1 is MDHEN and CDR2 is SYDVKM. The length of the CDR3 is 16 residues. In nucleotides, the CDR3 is TGTGCCAGCAGCCAATGGGCAGGCGATGTCAATCAGCCCCAGCATTTT. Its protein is CASSQWAGDVNQPQHF.

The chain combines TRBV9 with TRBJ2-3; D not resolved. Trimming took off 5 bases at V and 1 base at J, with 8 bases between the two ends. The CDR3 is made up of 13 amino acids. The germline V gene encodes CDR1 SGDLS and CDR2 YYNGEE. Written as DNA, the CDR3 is TGTGCCAGCAGGGGTGAGGGCACAGATACGCAGTATTTT. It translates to CASRGEGTDTQYF. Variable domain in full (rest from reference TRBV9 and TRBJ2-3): DSGVTQTPKHLITATGQRVTLRCSPRSGDLSVYWYQQSLDQGLQFLIQYYNGEERAKGNILERFSAQQFPDLHSELNLSSLELGDSALYFCASRGEGTDTQYFGPGTRLTVL.

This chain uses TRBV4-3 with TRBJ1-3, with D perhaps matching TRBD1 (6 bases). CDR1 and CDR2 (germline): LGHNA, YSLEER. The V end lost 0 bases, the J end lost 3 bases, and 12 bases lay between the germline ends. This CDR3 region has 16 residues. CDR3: CASSQDPIRGGNTIYF. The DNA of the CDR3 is TGCGCCAGCAGCCAAGATCCGATCAGGGGTGGAAACACCATATATTTT.

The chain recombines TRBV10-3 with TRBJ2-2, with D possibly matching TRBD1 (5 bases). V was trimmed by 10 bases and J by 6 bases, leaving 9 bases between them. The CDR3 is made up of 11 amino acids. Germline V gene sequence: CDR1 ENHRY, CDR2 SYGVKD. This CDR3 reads CATQGPGELFF. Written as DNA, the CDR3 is TGTGCCACGCAGGGTCCCGGGGAGCTGTTTTTT.

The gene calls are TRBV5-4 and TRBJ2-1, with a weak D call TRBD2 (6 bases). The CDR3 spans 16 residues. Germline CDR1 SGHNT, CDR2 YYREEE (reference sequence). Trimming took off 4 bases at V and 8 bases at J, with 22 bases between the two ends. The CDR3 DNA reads TGTGCCAGCAGCCCATCCCGGGACTTCCAAGGTCATGAGCAGTTCTTC. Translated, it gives CASSPSRDFQGHEQFF. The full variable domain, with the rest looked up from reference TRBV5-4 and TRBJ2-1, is ETGVTQSPTHLIKTRGQQVTLRCSSQSGHNTVSWYQQALGQGPQFIFQYYREEENGRGNFPPRFSGLQFPNYSSELNVNALELDDSALYLCASSPSRDFQGHEQFFGPGTRLTVL.

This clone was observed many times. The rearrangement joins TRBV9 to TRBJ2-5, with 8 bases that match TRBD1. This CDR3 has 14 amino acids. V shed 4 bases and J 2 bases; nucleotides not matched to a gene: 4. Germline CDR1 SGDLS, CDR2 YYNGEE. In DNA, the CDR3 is TGTGCCAGCAGCTTTAGGACAGGGCAAGAGACCCAGTACTTC. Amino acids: CASSFRTGQETQYF.

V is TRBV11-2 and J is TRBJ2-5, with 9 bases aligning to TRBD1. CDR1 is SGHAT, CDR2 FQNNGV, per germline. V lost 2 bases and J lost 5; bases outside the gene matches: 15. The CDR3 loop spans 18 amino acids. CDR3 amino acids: CASSLRPGQGLKGETQYF. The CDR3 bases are TGTGCCAGCAGCTTACGGCCCGGACAGGGGTTGAAGGGGGAGACCCAGTACTTC.

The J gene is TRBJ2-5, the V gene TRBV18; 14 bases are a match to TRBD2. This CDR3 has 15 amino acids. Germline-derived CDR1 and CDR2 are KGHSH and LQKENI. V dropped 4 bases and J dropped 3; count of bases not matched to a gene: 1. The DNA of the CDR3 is TGTGCCAGCTCACTGGGACTAGCGGGAGAAGAGACCCAGTACTTC. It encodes CASSLGLAGEETQYF. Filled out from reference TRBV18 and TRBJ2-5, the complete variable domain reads NAGVMQNPRHLVRRRGQEARLRCSPMKGHSHVYWYRQLPEEGLKFMVYLQKENIIDESGMPKERFSAEFPKEGPSILRIQQVVRGDSAAYFCASSLGLAGEETQYFGPGTRLLVL.

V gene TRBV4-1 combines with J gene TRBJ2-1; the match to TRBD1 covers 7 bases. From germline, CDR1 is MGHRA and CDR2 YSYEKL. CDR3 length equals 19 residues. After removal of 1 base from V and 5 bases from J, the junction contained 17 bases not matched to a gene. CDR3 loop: CASSQGPPRTGRLDNEQFF. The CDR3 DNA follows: TGCGCCAGCAGCCAAGGGCCACCCCGGACAGGAAGGTTGGACAATGAGCAGTTCTTC.

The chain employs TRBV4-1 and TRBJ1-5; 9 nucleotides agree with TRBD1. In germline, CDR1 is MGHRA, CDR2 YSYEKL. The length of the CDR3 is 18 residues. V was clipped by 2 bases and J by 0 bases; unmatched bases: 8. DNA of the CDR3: TGCGCCAGCAGCCAATTTACAGGGGGCCCCTTTAGCAATCAGCCCCAGCATTTT. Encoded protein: CASSQFTGGPFSNQPQHF.

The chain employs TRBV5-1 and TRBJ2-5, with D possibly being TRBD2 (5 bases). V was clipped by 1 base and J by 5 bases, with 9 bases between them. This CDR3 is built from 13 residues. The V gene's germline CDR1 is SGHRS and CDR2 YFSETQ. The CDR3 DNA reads TGCGCCAGCAGCTTGAGAGGGCAGGAGACCCAGTACTTC. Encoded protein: CASSLRGQETQYF.

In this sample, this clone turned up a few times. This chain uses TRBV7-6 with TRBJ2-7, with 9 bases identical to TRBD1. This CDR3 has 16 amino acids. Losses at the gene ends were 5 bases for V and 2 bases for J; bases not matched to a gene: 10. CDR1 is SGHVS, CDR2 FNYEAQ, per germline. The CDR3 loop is CASSPQGQGLTYEQYF. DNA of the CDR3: TGTGCCAGCAGCCCCCAAGGACAGGGGTTGACCTACGAGCAGTACTTC.